The 22 T cell receptor beta chains listed next were all sequenced from one sample in a study of blood T cell repertoires in COVID-19. Repertoires were generated with immunoSEQ multiplex PCR, while TCRdb's copy carries only in-frame clones and drops some. The sample lists roughly 400,000 clones; around 90% were seen once. The sequenced material came from PBMCs or T cells enriched from blood (not recorded which). These TCRs come from a woman in her thirties or forties with acute COVID-19.

The gene calls are TRBV12-3 or TRBV12-4 and TRBJ2-7; D is possibly TRBD1 (5 bases). This CDR3 has 12 amino acids. The V and J ends lost 3 bases and 5 bases respectively, with 8 bases between them. The CDR3 loop reads CASSFPRDEQYF. The CDR3 DNA reads TGTGCCAGCAGTTTCCCCAGGGACGAGCAGTACTTC.

V is TRBV9 and J is TRBJ2-3; D might be TRBD2 (5 bases). The ends were cut back, 4 bases at V and 2 bases at J, with 14 bases in the middle. Germline V gene lookup returns CDR1 SGDLS and CDR2 YYNGEE. There are 15 residues in the CDR3. This CDR3 is CASSLRGRVTDTQYF. CDR3 bases: TGTGCCAGCAGCCTTCGGGGAAGGGTCACAGATACGCAGTATTTT.

The J gene is TRBJ1-2, the V gene TRBV6-2 or TRBV6-3, with D hard to call. The V gene's germline CDR1 is MNHEY and CDR2 SVGEGT. The V end was cut by 6 bases, the J end by 4 bases, with 15 bases between. The CDR3 has 14 residues. Written as DNA, the CDR3 is TGTGCCAGCAGCATCAGGTGGGGAGGCTATGGCTACACCTTC. Its translation is CASSIRWGGYGYTF.

This rearrangement joins TRBV5-1 to TRBJ2-1; 14 bases fit TRBD2. Germline V gives CDR1 SGHRS, CDR2 YFSETQ. Unmatched junction bases numbered 15, after V lost 3 bases and J lost 7 bases. This CDR3 is 19 amino acids long. CDR3 amino acids: CASSSKPERLAGGWNEQFF. CDR3 coding DNA: TGCGCCAGCAGCTCAAAACCCGAACGACTAGCGGGGGGGTGGAATGAGCAGTTCTTC.

The chain links TRBV7-9 to TRBJ1-3; 8 bases align to TRBD1. The germline V gene has CDR1 SEHNR and CDR2 FQNEAQ (reference sequence). J lost 4 bases, V lost 2 bases, and 10 bases had no gene match. CDR3 length equals 17 residues. This CDR3 reads CASSLSSHRTGGNTIYF. DNA for the CDR3: TGTGCCAGCAGCTTAAGTTCACACCGGACAGGGGGAAACACCATATATTTT.

This rearrangement joins TRBV5-1 to TRBJ1-2; 7 bases match TRBD1. J was trimmed by 6 bases and V by 4 bases; bases with no gene match: 9. The CDR3 is 14 amino acids. Per germline, CDR1 SGHRS and CDR2 YFSETQ. This CDR3 reads CASSTATGPDGYTF. CDR3 bases: TGCGCCAGCAGCACAGCGACAGGGCCGGATGGCTACACCTTC.

V gene TRBV25-1 combines with J gene TRBJ1-2; D unresolved. The CDR3 consists of 14 residues. Germline CDR1 and CDR2: MGHDK and SYGVNS. The V end was cut by 5 bases, the J end by 4 bases, with 14 bases between. The chain's CDR3 is CASSLAGGSYGYTF. In DNA, the CDR3 is TGTGCCAGCAGTCTTGCTGGCGGTAGCTATGGCTACACCTTC.

The chain employs TRBV5-1 and TRBJ2-3, with TRBD1 as a possible D gene (7 bases). The CDR3 consists of 15 residues. V was pared by 0 bases and J by 5 bases, with 13 bases between. Germline CDR1 and CDR2: SGHRS and YFSETQ. The CDR3 DNA is TGCGCCAGCAGCTTGGCAGGGGGGCCCGGAGATACGCAGTATTTT. Protein: CASSLAGGPGDTQYF.

V and J are TRBV6-5 and TRBJ1-6, with 7 nucleotides matching TRBD1. Germline CDR1 and CDR2: MNHEY and SVGAGI. V lost 4 bases and J lost 8; bases outside the gene matches: 5. The length of the CDR3 is 14 residues. The CDR3 reads CASSLRGRDSPLHF. The CDR3 DNA sequence: TGTGCCAGCAGTTTGAGGGGGCGGGATTCACCCCTCCACTTT.

The V call is TRBV5-4, the J call TRBJ2-7; 7 nucleotides match TRBD2. The CDR3 sequence is 15 residues long. CDR1 and CDR2 from the germline V gene are SGHNT and YYREEE (reference sequence). V dropped 3 bases and J dropped 3; count of bases not matched to a gene: 9. The chain's CDR3 is CASSYEGRGSYEQYF. In DNA, the CDR3 is TGTGCCAGCAGCTACGAAGGGCGGGGGAGCTACGAGCAGTACTTC.

This clone was picked up one time. The chain employs TRBV6-6 and TRBJ2-5; 9 nucleotides agree with TRBD1. The ends lost 5 bases at V and 4 bases at J; junction bases unmatched: 5. The CDR3 has 14 residues. Germline-derived CDR1 and CDR2 are MNHNY and SVGAGI (reference sequence). CDR3 protein: CASSKGQGVETQYF. The CDR3 DNA sequence: TGTGCCAGCAGTAAGGGACAGGGCGTAGAGACCCAGTACTTC.

The V and J genes are TRBV23-1 and TRBJ2-7; TRBD2 matches at 7 bases. TRBV23-1 is an ORF; its function is uncertain. This CDR3 has 15 amino acids. The V gene end was trimmed by 0 bases and the J gene end by 2 bases; junction bases not matched to a gene: 4. CDR3 protein: CASSQSGGRAYEQYF. Here the CDR3 DNA reads TGCGCCAGCAGTCAATCGGGGGGGAGAGCCTACGAGCAGTACTTC.

The chain employs TRBV2 and TRBJ2-2, with 8 bases identical to TRBD2. This CDR3 has 16 residues. Germline CDR1 reads SNHLY; CDR2 reads FYNNEI. V was clipped by 6 bases and J by 4 bases; unmatched bases: 10. The DNA of the CDR3 is TGTGCCAGCAGAGATCCCGGGACTAGGCCCACCGGGGAGCTGTTTTTT. It yields the protein CASRDPGTRPTGELFF.

This clone was seen once. The chain employs TRBV2 and TRBJ2-3, with TRBD2 matching 11 bases. The J segment lost 4 bases and the V segment lost 7 bases, leaving 7 bases of the junction unmatched. The CDR3 loop spans 15 amino acids. Germline CDR1 reads SNHLY; CDR2 reads FYNNEI. The chain's CDR3 is CASIARLAGPDTQYF. CDR3 sequence (DNA): TGTGCCAGCATCGCGAGACTAGCGGGGCCAGATACGCAGTATTTT.

V is TRBV5-6 and J is TRBJ2-7, with 7 bases fitting TRBD1. There are 15 residues in the CDR3. The V segment lost 2 bases and the J segment 2 bases; nucleotides outside the gene matches: 7. From germline, CDR1 is SGHDT and CDR2 YYEEEE. CDR3 in DNA: TGTGCCAGCAGCTTTGGAACGACAGGGACCTACGAGCAGTACTTC. Residues: CASSFGTTGTYEQYF.

A single count supports this clone. The V call is TRBV2, the J call TRBJ2-1, with TRBD2 identical over 10 bases. Trimming removed 8 bases from V and 7 bases from J; junction bases left unmatched: 8. This CDR3 contains 14 residues. The germline CDR1 and CDR2 sequences are SNHLY and FYNNEI. In nucleotides, the CDR3 is TGTGCCAGCTCGCTAGCGGGGGCTATTAATGAGCAGTTCTTC. Amino acids: CASSLAGAINEQFF.

V gene TRBV24-1 combines with J gene TRBJ2-1, with TRBD2 identical over 7 bases. The germline CDR1 and CDR2 sequences are KGHDR and SFDVKD. The CDR3 covers 17 residues. J was trimmed by 3 bases and V by 4 bases; bases with no gene match: 11. CDR3 protein: CATSDTLGRGNYNEQFF. As DNA, the CDR3 is TGTGCCACCAGTGACACTTTGGGGCGGGGGAACTACAATGAGCAGTTCTTC.

The CDR3 here is CASIQGASGNTIYF. CDR3 sequence (DNA): TGTGCCAGCATTCAGGGGGCGTCAGGAAACACCATATATTTT. The chain joins TRBV6-5 to TRBJ1-3; 8 bases map to TRBD1. The CDR3 sequence is 14 residues long. V lost 7 bases, J lost 4 bases, and 6 bases stayed unmatched. From germline, CDR1 is MNHEY and CDR2 SVGAGI.

In DNA, the CDR3 is TGTGCCAGCACCGAGGACAGGAGGGTCAATGAAAAACTGTTTTTT. Translating gives CASTEDRRVNEKLFF. This chain connects TRBV6-5 to TRBJ1-4, with TRBD1 matching 7 bases. The CDR3 runs 15 residues. Germline V gene data show CDR1 as MNHEY and CDR2 as SVGAGI. Losses at the gene ends were 7 bases for V and 5 bases for J; bases not matched to a gene: 10.

This clone was detected a few times. The chain joins TRBV7-2 to TRBJ1-2; 11 nucleotides align to TRBD1. Germline V gives CDR1 SGHTA, CDR2 FQGNSA. The V and J ends lost 3 bases and 3 bases, in that order; junction bases with no gene match: 9. CDR3 length: 17 residues. CDR3 nucleotide sequence: TGTGCCAGCAGCTTCTTGGGACAGGGGGTTGGTTACTATGGCTACACCTTC. It encodes CASSFLGQGVGYYGYTF.

This clone was picked up one time. The chain uses TRBV5-1 and TRBJ2-2; the D gene is possibly TRBD1 (5 bases). In germline, CDR1 is SGHRS, CDR2 YFSETQ. This CDR3 contains 15 residues. V lost 4 bases and J 2 bases, leaving 12 bases between the germline ends. The CDR3 spells CASSPRQINTGELFF. DNA for the CDR3: TGCGCCAGCAGCCCCCGACAGATTAACACCGGGGAGCTGTTTTTT.

V is TRBV10-2 and J is TRBJ2-7, with D uncertain. Germline V CDR1 and CDR2: WSHSY, SAAADI. Trimming cost V 0 bases and J 2 bases, with 11 bases left between them. The CDR3 is 15 residues long. CDR3 loop: CASSESRTATYEQYF. The CDR3 nucleotides read TGCGCCAGCAGTGAGTCCCGTACTGCCACCTACGAGCAGTACTTC.